This T cell receptor (beta chain) was captured by sequencing in a study of blood T cell repertoires in COVID-19 (dated by TCRdb to between 2020 and 2021). For context, the study as a whole: The collaborator samples originated in the United States, Italy and Spain and spanned the acute and convalescent phases of COVID-19. The prospective study material was composed of cDNA or gDNA derived from T cells, B-cell-depleted T cells, or PBMCs. Subjects who had been exposed to COVID-19, were actively infected with it, or had recovered from it provided the deeply sampled blood TCRbeta repertoires that made up the dataset. A freely available public database, intended as a resource for researchers studying the immune response to SARS-CoV-2, is where the repertoires were released. Samples came from the ongoing ImmuneRACE study (first 160 participants) plus 1,254 subjects from 6 global collaborators. Nearly every sample came with metadata listing a de-identified subject ID, COVID-19 status, age in years and sex. HLA class I and class II types, where available, came from metadata supplied by the sample provider rather than from assay-based typing.

The collaborating institutions used their own protocols to collect whole blood in K2EDTA tubes. For TCRbeta analysis, collaborators shipped samples as frozen whole blood, isolated PBMCs, or DNA extracted from either of those sample types. The paper as a whole reports these results and caveats: The amount of clinical and demographic metadata varied by source and participant and was provided uncurated.

TCRbeta CDR3 regions were amplified from genomic DNA by means of the immunoSEQ Assay, a bias-controlled multiplex PCR. The authors' analysis ran thus. Nucleated cell counts per sample were estimated from amplification of reference gene primers within the assay. To quantify the absolute abundance of each unique TCRbeta CDR3 rearrangement, sequence reads were collapsed and filtered. For each sample, productive Simpson clonality was calculated as the square root of Simpson's diversity index over productive rearrangements. TCRdb stores this immuneACCESS table with in-frame sequences only. Part of the clones is absent; in the studies checked, under half of the shortfall reflects unresolved V genes, and no reason is known for the rest. That table furnishes V, J and clone size, whereas the DNA furnished D and trimming. A total of under 200,000 clones appear in this sample, 86% of them only once. The ten largest account for almost 1% of the sample.

For this clone: The target of this receptor is not known. No base-level quality is on record; no much larger clone is a single base apart.

Sequenced sample: peripheral blood. The clonotype comes from a man aged 18 to 30 with acute or convalescent COVID-19.

CDR3 loop: CASSEVRGQFGNTIYF. The bases are TGTGCCAGCAGTGAAGTCAGGGGACAATTTGGAAACACCATATATTTT. The V and J genes are TRBV6-1 and TRBJ1-3, with TRBD1 perhaps the D gene, on 6 matching bases. Sequences MNHNS (CDR1) and SASEGT (CDR2) are obtained from the germline V gene. Reading from cysteine to phenylalanine, the CDR3 counts 16 amino acids. Here the CDR3 DNA is all that survives: 48 bases in frame from base 1. The junction shows trimming of 1 base on V and 3 bases on J, plus 13 bases between the germline ends.